The entry that follows covers one TCR beta chain sequence. Its specific antigen is unknown. The receptor originates from a mouse, and its gene names and germline sequences are accordingly murine. The observed sequence ends 4 residues before the CDR3 terminus, with the missing tail filled in from the germline J gene. Other DNA sequences within the sample encode an identical CDR3. The CDR3 spans 15 residues, from the cysteine through the phenylalanine. The DNA shown is the part of the CDR3 that was read: 33 bases, in frame from base 1. CDR1 and CDR2 are read off the germline V gene (reference sequence) as NSQYPW and LRSPGD. V lost 3 bases and J lost 5 bases; the stretch between them is 13 bases long. Library construction relied on the immunoSEQ multiplex PCR assay. RNA was extracted from all samples and reverse transcribed into cDNA, which served as template for TCR sequencing. SuperScript III was used to make first-strand cDNA, primed with a 2:1 mix of oligo-dT and random hexamers. A synthetic immune receptor repertoire was used to gauge amplification bias, and whatever bias remained was removed computationally. Libraries were sequenced on Illumina HiSeq using 60 bp reads that covered the CDR3 and were read from J toward V. In the paper's pipeline: Raw reads were preprocessed to remove errors, and CDR3 was defined according to IMGT conventions as the region from the conserved cysteine to phenylalanine. Clonality was computed by normalizing Shannon entropy by log2 of the number of productive unique TCRs and subtracting the result from 1. CD4 or CD8 identity of scalp clones was inferred by cross-referencing scalp TCRbeta sequences with sorted blood CD4 and CD8 repertoires. TCRdb limited this immuneACCESS table to in-frame rearrangements with V and J called. A share of clones is missing; checked studies link under half to unresolved V genes, and the rest is unexplained. The DNA gave D and trimming, while V, J and clone size come from that table. The sample counts about 110,000 clones, each observed more than once. The top ten clones comprise around 20% of the sample.

These data come from a study of CD8+ T cells in alopecia areata (dated by TCRdb to the late 2010s). Broadly, across the study: Skin from C3H/HeJ donors aged roughly 6-13 months with spontaneous alopecia was grafted onto female C3H/HeJ recipients aged roughly 6-10 weeks. The study used high-throughput TCRbeta sequencing to examine T cell clonal expansion in alopecia areata, in both the C3H/HeJ mouse model and human patients. Scalp clonality was compared across normal scalp (n=4), patchy alopecia areata scalp (n=8), and alopecia totalis/universalis scalp (n=8). RNA was extracted with the PAXgene miRNA kit for fixed scalp, the miRNeasy kit for PBMCs, and the RNeasy kit for mouse skin. Scalp tissue and sorted CD4+ and CD8+ peripheral blood T cells from patchy and totalis/universalis alopecia areata patients and from healthy controls were covered by human TCRbeta sequencing. immunoSEQ multiplex PCR using 35 Vbeta forward primers and 13 Jbeta reverse primers was used to amplify TCRbeta CDR3 regions. General findings and caveats noted by the study authors: Higher clonality and more expanded CD8+ clones were observed in lesional scalp than in normal scalp, particularly in alopecia totalis/universalis, a finding suggestive of antigenic drive. Unlike mouse skin, where gammadelta T cells dominate, normal human skin contains resident alphabeta T cells that get sequenced too, which complicates analysis of the scalp TCR repertoire. TCR sequences shared between patients were less clear than in mice, possibly partly because of HLA diversity in the patient population.

The sequenced material came from lesional skin. This chain joins TRBV1 to TRBJ1-4; TRBD1 could be the D gene, as 6 bases match. The source of this sequence is a C3H/HeJ mouse with alopecia areata. Mice of this line possess the MHC haplotype H2-k. CDR3 bases read: TGCACCTGCAGTGCTCGACAGGCCTCTAACGAA. It translates as CTCSARQASNE. The whole CDR3 protein is CTCSARQASNERLFF.